This T cell receptor beta chain stems from a study of blood T cell repertoires in COVID-19. TCRdb's copy holds only in-frame clones and misses some; the assay was immunoSEQ multiplex PCR. The table has some 70,000 clones, under 90% seen once; the top ten hold roughly 15%. The CDR3 length is 14 residues. Germline loops: CDR1 LGHDT, CDR2 YNNKEL (reference sequence). The ends were cut back, 6 bases at V and 4 bases at J, with 13 bases in the middle. The sequencing input was peripheral blood. The TCR was taken from a man in his fifties or sixties with COVID-19, enrolled during active disease. The V gene is TRBV3-1 (or the pseudogene TRBV3-2), the J gene TRBJ2-1, with D possibly matching TRBD2 (5 bases). CDR3 residues: CASSPTTTYNEQFF. CDR3 nucleotides: TGTGCCAGCAGTCCGACTACTACGTACAATGAGCAGTTCTTC.